The 32 T cell receptor beta chains given below trace back to one sample, sequenced in a study of lymphopenia after photon versus proton radiotherapy. Method: immunoSEQ multiplex PCR; TCRdb's copy keeps in-frame clones and lacks some. This sample yields around 20,000 clones, of which around 89% are seen a single time; 11% belongs to the top ten. The sequencing used peripheral blood, collected from a patient treated with proton-based radiotherapy. All receptors come from a man older than 75 with esophageal cancer.

The gene calls are TRBV11-2 and TRBJ1-2; D not certain. Trimming left V 1 base short and J 7 bases short, with 7 bases between. This CDR3 has 12 amino acids. Germline CDR1 and CDR2: SGHAT and FQNNGV. The CDR3 region has the DNA TGTGCCAGCAGCTTAGGATCGGTTGGCTACACCTTC. It specifies CASSLGSVGYTF.

The chain has TRBV29-1 and TRBJ1-1; maybe TRBD1 (5 bases). Germline CDR1 reads SQVTM; CDR2 reads ANQGSEA. V was trimmed by 4 bases and J by 0 bases, leaving 9 bases between them. The CDR3 has 13 residues. CDR3 nucleotide sequence: TGCAGCGTTGCTCCAGGGATGAACACTGAAGCTTTCTTT. Its translation: CSVAPGMNTEAFF.

This clone was seen a single time. This chain joins TRBV4-3 and TRBJ2-7; no firm D call. Trimming cost V 4 bases and J 2 bases, with 15 bases left between them. Germline CDR1 and CDR2: LGHNA and YSLEER. The CDR3 runs to 15 residues. CDR3 sequence (DNA): TGCGCCAGCAGCCCAACCGCAGACCGCCCCTACGAGCAGTACTTC. This gives the protein CASSPTADRPYEQYF.

This chain links TRBV27 with TRBJ1-1; D gene uncertain. Trimming took 6 bases from V and 5 from J, leaving 16 bases between them. CDR1 is MNHEY and CDR2 is SMNVEV in the germline V gene (reference sequence). The CDR3 consists of 14 residues. DNA for the CDR3: TGTGCCAGCAGGTCCCTCGTTTGGGATACTGAAGCTTTCTTT. This gives the protein CASRSLVWDTEAFF.

The rearrangement links TRBV2 to TRBJ2-1; D gene unclear. CDR3 length: 13 residues. The germline V and J ends were trimmed by 4 bases and 9 bases, with 13 bases remaining between them. CDR1 SNHLY and CDR2 FYNNEI come from the germline V gene. Written as DNA, the CDR3 is TGTGCCAGCAGTGCCTACTCTTACGGTGAGCAGTTCTTC. Protein product: CASSAYSYGEQFF. Filled out from reference TRBV2 and TRBJ2-1, the complete variable domain reads EPEVTQTPSHQVTQMGQEVILRCVPISNHLYFYWYRQILGQKVEFLVSFYNNEISEKSEIFDDQFSVERPDGSNFTLKIRSTKLEDSAMYFCASSAYSYGEQFFGPGTRLTVL.

V is TRBV19 and J is TRBJ1-5, with 10 bases fitting TRBD1. Germline assignment: CDR1 LNHDA and CDR2 SQIVND (reference sequence). The CDR3 has 15 amino acids. V lost 3 bases to trimming and J lost 3 bases; unmatched junction nucleotides: 2. The CDR3 DNA is TGTGCCAGTAGTATCGGACAGGGGGACAATCAGCCCCAGCATTTT. As protein: CASSIGQGDNQPQHF. Looking up the rest from reference TRBV19 and TRBJ1-5 gives the full variable domain: DGGITQSPKYLFRKEGQNVTLSCEQNLNHDAMYWYRQDPGQGLRLIYYSQIVNDFQKGDIAEGYSVSREKKESFPLTVTSAQKNPTAFYLCASSIGQGDNQPQHFGDGTRLSIL.

This sequence joins TRBV19 and TRBJ1-6; no definite D call. The germline gives CDR1 LNHDA, CDR2 SQIVND (reference sequence). This CDR3 has 16 residues. V dropped 3 bases and J dropped 4 bases, with 13 bases sitting between them. CDR3 region: CASSIGTSFYNSPLHF. The CDR3 nucleotides are TGTGCCAGTAGTATTGGAACGTCGTTTTATAATTCACCCCTCCACTTT.

The chain links TRBV11-2 to TRBJ2-4, with 9 bases that match TRBD1. Germline CDR1 is SGHAT and CDR2 is FQNNGV. Trimming at V came to 4 bases and at J to 8 bases, leaving 18 bases not matched to a gene. The CDR3 consists of 18 residues. This CDR3 is CASSSDPGTGIGEYIQYF. The CDR3, as DNA: TGTGCCAGCAGCTCAGACCCCGGGACAGGGATCGGAGAATACATTCAGTACTTC.

The chain couples TRBV5-6 to TRBJ2-1; 9 bases are a match to TRBD2. V was clipped by 4 bases and J by 9 bases; unmatched bases: 14. The CDR3 spans 16 residues. The V gene's germline CDR1 is SGHDT and CDR2 YYEEEE. The CDR3 DNA sequence: TGTGCCAGCAGCAGATCCGGGACTAGCAGTAAAATTGAGCAGTTCTTC. It yields the protein CASSRSGTSSKIEQFF.

The chain recombines TRBV5-4 with TRBJ2-3; tentatively, D is TRBD1 or TRBD2 (6 bases each). V lost 6 bases and J 3 bases, leaving 17 bases between the germline ends. Per the germline V gene, CDR1 is SGHNT and CDR2 is YYREEE (reference sequence). CDR3 length: 15 residues. Here the CDR3 DNA reads TGTGCCAGCACCCAGAGGGGGGCGGGGACAGATACGCAGTATTTT. Its protein product is CASTQRGAGTDTQYF.

The chain employs TRBV30 and TRBJ2-7; D is ambiguous. The germline CDR1 and CDR2 sequences are GTSNPN and SVGIG (reference sequence). The CDR3 is 11 residues long. The DNA of the CDR3 is TGTGCTTCACACTATGGGTTCGAGCAGTACTTC. Protein: CASHYGFEQYF.

This clone has a single count. The genes are TRBV11-3 and TRBJ2-7; D is perhaps TRBD2 (6 bases). V shed 1 base and J shed 3 bases, with 7 bases lying between them. CDR1 is SGHNT and CDR2 is YENEEA in the germline V gene. The CDR3 extends over 13 amino acids. This CDR3 reads CASSLGRGYEQYF. The CDR3 coding sequence is TGTGCCAGCAGCTTAGGGCGGGGCTACGAGCAGTACTTC.

The gene calls are TRBV19 and TRBJ2-5; 8 nucleotides match TRBD2. CDR1 is LNHDA, CDR2 SQIVND, per germline (reference sequence). The V gene end was trimmed by 6 bases and the J gene end by 7 bases; junction bases not matched to a gene: 4. The CDR3 sequence is 12 residues long. This chain's CDR3 is CASSSSGRTQYF. In nucleotides, the CDR3 is TGTGCCAGTAGCTCTAGCGGGCGGACCCAGTACTTC.

The chain recombines TRBV4-3 with TRBJ2-1; 14 bases are shared with TRBD2. V was clipped by 4 bases and J by 10 bases; unmatched bases: 6. The germline V gene encodes CDR1 LGHNA and CDR2 YSLEER. The CDR3 covers 15 residues. The CDR3 DNA reads as TGCGCCAGCAGCCGGGGACTAGCGGGAGTAGACGAGCAGTTCTTC. Its protein product is CASSRGLAGVDEQFF.

This sequence joins TRBV7-9 and TRBJ2-3, with TRBD1 matching 8 bases. This CDR3 is 15 amino acids long. V gave up 3 bases and J gave up 4 bases; unmatched junction bases: 6. Germline CDR1 is SEHNR and CDR2 is FQNEAQ (reference sequence). Here the CDR3 reads CASSLVQGASDTQYF. CDR3 DNA sequence: TGTGCCAGCAGCTTGGTGCAGGGGGCATCAGATACGCAGTATTTT.

This clone has only one observation. The V call is TRBV7-8, the J call TRBJ2-1; 10 bases map to TRBD1. The CDR3 runs to 17 residues. The germline V gene has CDR1 SGHVS and CDR2 FQNEAQ. The junction had 11 bases not matched to a gene; V was cut back by 5 bases and J by 4 bases. The DNA for the CDR3 is TGTGCCAGCAGCGAGGGGGGGACAGGGGCTAGTTACAATGAGCAGTTCTTC. Protein product: CASSEGGTGASYNEQFF.

The count of this clone is one. This sequence joins TRBV5-4 and TRBJ2-1; D may be TRBD1 (6 bases). The germline V gene encodes CDR1 SGHNT and CDR2 YYREEE (reference sequence). This CDR3 is 14 amino acids long. V dropped 4 bases and J dropped 6 bases, with 14 bases sitting between them. The CDR3 DNA follows: TGTGCCAGCAGCGGGGCCAGGGGCCCCAATGAGCAGTTCTTC. It is translated as CASSGARGPNEQFF.

The chain carries TRBV4-2 and TRBJ2-3; TRBD2 matches at 12 bases. Germline V gene lookup returns CDR1 LGHNA and CDR2 YNFKEQ. This CDR3 is built from 17 residues. V gave up 1 base and J gave up 0 bases; unmatched junction bases: 2. As DNA, the CDR3 is TGTGCCAGCAGCCAAGGGACTAGCGGGGCTAGCACAGATACGCAGTATTTT. It specifies CASSQGTSGASTDTQYF.

Written as DNA, the CDR3 is TGTGCCAGCAGCCCCAGGGGGACTGGAAACACCATATATTTT. This translates into CASSPRGTGNTIYF. V usage is TRBV2 and J usage is TRBJ1-3, with TRBD1 identical over 7 bases. The CDR3 loop spans 14 amino acids. Looked up from germline, CDR1 is SNHLY and CDR2 is FYNNEI. J was trimmed by 2 bases and V by 6 bases; bases with no gene match: 4.

The V call is TRBV7-2, the J call TRBJ1-2; D possibly corresponds to TRBD1 (5 bases). CDR1 is SGHTA and CDR2 is FQGNSA in the germline V gene. The CDR3 covers 15 residues. Between the trimmed V and J ends, which lost 0 bases and 1 base, there was a span of 9 bases. Here the CDR3 DNA reads TGTGCCAGCAGCTTAGCTGGGGGAGTTAACTATGGCTACACCTTC. Its translation is CASSLAGGVNYGYTF.

This clone has just one count. The same CDR3 arises from other DNA sequences in this sample as well. The chain is built from TRBV19 and TRBJ1-2; no clear D. The germline CDR1 and CDR2 sequences are LNHDA and SQIVND (reference sequence). The V end lost 5 bases, the J end lost 2 bases, and 9 bases lay between the germline ends. CDR3 size: 13 residues. In DNA, the CDR3 is TGTGCCAGTAGTCGCGACGGCAACTATGGCTACACCTTC. This sequence encodes CASSRDGNYGYTF.

The chain uses TRBV30 and TRBJ2-7, with a tentative D call TRBD1 (6 bases). Trimming pared 3 bases from V and 9 bases from J, leaving 12 bases between. The V gene's germline CDR1 is GTSNPN and CDR2 SVGIG (reference sequence). The CDR3 loop spans 11 amino acids. The CDR3: CAWSGTGLQYF. For the CDR3, the DNA is TGTGCCTGGAGCGGAACAGGGTTGCAGTACTTC.

J is TRBJ2-7 and V is TRBV11-3; the match to TRBD1 covers 9 bases. The germline gives CDR1 SGHNT, CDR2 YENEEA. This CDR3 contains 19 residues. The J segment lost 0 bases and the V segment lost 4 bases, leaving 16 bases of the junction unmatched. The DNA for the CDR3 is TGTGCCAGCAGCTCCAACGCCGGCGGGACAGGGTTCTTCTCCTACGAGCAGTACTTC. Amino acid sequence: CASSSNAGGTGFFSYEQYF.

The rearrangement uses TRBV5-6 and TRBJ1-1; D not certain. V dropped 0 bases and J dropped 4 bases, with 7 bases sitting between them. CDR1 is SGHDT, CDR2 YYEEEE, per germline. The length of the CDR3 is 13 residues. CDR3 sequence (DNA): TGTGCCAGCAGCTTGGCCAGGACCACTGAAGCTTTCTTT. It codes for CASSLARTTEAFF.

This rearrangement joins TRBV25-1 to TRBJ1-1; D is unresolved. V lost 7 bases to trimming and J lost 0 bases, with 9 bases between them. CDR3 length: 13 amino acids. Per the germline V gene, CDR1 is MGHDK and CDR2 is SYGVNS. DNA for the CDR3: TGTGCCAGCAATAAGGGTCTGAACACTGAAGCTTTCTTT. This codes for CASNKGLNTEAFF.

This clone was picked up one time. The rearrangement links TRBV4-2 to TRBJ2-7; 8 positions match TRBD1. Germline loops: CDR1 LGHNA, CDR2 YNFKEQ. The length of the CDR3 is 14 residues. The V gene end was trimmed by 3 bases and the J gene end by 3 bases; junction bases not matched to a gene: 4. The CDR3 region has the DNA TGTGCCAGCAGCCACGGGGACAGGAGCTACGAGCAGTACTTC. This codes for CASSHGDRSYEQYF.

The J gene is TRBJ2-7, the V gene TRBV2; D perhaps matches TRBD2 (6 bases). Trimming took off 3 bases at V and 7 bases at J, with 13 bases between the two ends. Germline CDR1 reads SNHLY; CDR2 reads FYNNEI. CDR3 length: 13 residues. The CDR3 DNA sequence: TGTGCCAGCAGTGATACTAGCCGCGAGGAGCAGTACTTC. This sequence encodes CASSDTSREEQYF.

The J gene is TRBJ1-2, the V gene TRBV20-1; D is unresolved. Germline V gene lookup returns CDR1 DFQATT and CDR2 SNEGSKA (reference sequence). The CDR3 is made up of 10 amino acids. The CDR3 bases are TGCAGGCCGGGTGACTATGGCTACACCTTC. Encoded protein: CRPGDYGYTF.

This sequence joins TRBV7-2 and TRBJ2-2; 7 bases align to TRBD2. Germline CDR1 and CDR2: SGHTA and FQGNSA. Trimming cost V 5 bases and J 7 bases; bases outside gene matches: 7. The CDR3 sequence is 14 residues long. The CDR3 region is CASSPLAIGGELFF. The CDR3 DNA reads TGTGCCAGCAGCCCACTAGCGATAGGCGGGGAGCTGTTTTTT.

The chain employs TRBV5-1 and TRBJ2-5; a weak D match, TRBD2 (5 bases). V shed 0 bases and J shed 5 bases, with 14 bases lying between them. The CDR3 loop spans 15 amino acids. Per the germline V gene, CDR1 is SGHRS and CDR2 is YFSETQ. The CDR3 region is CASSLASLEEETQYF. Here the CDR3 DNA reads TGCGCCAGCAGCTTGGCGTCACTAGAAGAGGAGACCCAGTACTTC.

The V call is TRBV11-3, the J call TRBJ2-1; 9 nucleotides agree with TRBD2. Trimming at V came to 5 bases and at J to 6 bases, leaving 5 bases not matched to a gene. CDR3 size: 14 residues. Germline V gene data show CDR1 as SGHNT and CDR2 as YENEEA. The CDR3 region is CASSRGLAVNEQFF. Here the CDR3 DNA reads TGTGCCAGCAGCAGGGGACTAGCTGTCAATGAGCAGTTCTTC.

This sequence joins TRBV28 and TRBJ1-5; 7 bases align to TRBD1. Losses at the gene ends were 5 bases for V and 3 bases for J; bases not matched to a gene: 10. The CDR3 loop spans 16 amino acids. Germline loops: CDR1 MDHEN, CDR2 SYDVKM. CDR3 bases: TGTGCCAGCAGTAGAGACGCCGGGACAGACAATCAGCCCCAGCATTTT. Protein product: CASSRDAGTDNQPQHF.